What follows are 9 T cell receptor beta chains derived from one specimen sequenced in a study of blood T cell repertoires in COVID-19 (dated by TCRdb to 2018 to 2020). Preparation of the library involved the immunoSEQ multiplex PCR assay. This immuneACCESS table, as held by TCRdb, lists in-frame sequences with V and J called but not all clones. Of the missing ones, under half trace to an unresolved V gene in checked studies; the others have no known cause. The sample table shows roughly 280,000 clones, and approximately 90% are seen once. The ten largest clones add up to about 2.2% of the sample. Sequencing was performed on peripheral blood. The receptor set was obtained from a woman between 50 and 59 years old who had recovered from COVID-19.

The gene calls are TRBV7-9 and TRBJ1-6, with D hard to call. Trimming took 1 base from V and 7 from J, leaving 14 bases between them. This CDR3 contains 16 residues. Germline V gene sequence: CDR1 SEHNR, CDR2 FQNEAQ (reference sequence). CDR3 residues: CASSLGPGLLNSPLHF. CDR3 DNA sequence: TGTGCCAGCAGCTTAGGACCTGGACTGCTGAATTCACCCCTCCACTTT.

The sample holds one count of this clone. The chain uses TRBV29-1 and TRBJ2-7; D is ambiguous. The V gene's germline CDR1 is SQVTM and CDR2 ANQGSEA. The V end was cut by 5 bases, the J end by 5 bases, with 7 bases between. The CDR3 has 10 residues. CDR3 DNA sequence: TGCAGCGTTTTGGCCAACGAGCAGTACTTC. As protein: CSVLANEQYF.

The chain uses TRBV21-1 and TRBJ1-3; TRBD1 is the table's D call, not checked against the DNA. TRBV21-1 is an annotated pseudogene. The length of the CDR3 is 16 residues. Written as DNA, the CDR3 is TGTGCCTCCAGCACCTCCCAGGGGGCCGCTGGAAACACCATATATTTT. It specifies CASSTSQGAAGNTIYF.

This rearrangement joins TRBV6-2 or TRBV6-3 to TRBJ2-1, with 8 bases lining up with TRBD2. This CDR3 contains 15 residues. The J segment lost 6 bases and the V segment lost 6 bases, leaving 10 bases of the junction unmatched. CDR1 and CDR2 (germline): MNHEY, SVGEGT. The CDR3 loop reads CASSLLGLGFNEQFF. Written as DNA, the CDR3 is TGTGCCAGCAGCCTATTGGGACTAGGGTTCAATGAGCAGTTCTTC.

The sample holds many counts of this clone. CDR3 loop: CASSIKAGGREQFF. DNA for the CDR3: TGTGCCAGTAGTATAAAAGCGGGAGGTCGTGAGCAGTTCTTC. This chain links TRBV19 with TRBJ2-1; 9 nucleotides align to TRBD2. The CDR3 has 14 residues. V trimming: 2 bases; J trimming: 9 bases; junction bases outside the gene matches: 5. The germline gives CDR1 LNHDA, CDR2 SQIVND (reference sequence).

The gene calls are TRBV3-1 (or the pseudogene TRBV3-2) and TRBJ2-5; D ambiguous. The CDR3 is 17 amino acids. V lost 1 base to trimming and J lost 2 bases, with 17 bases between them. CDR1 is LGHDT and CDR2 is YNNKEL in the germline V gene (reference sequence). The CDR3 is CASSQVSGAAPQETQYF. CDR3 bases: TGTGCCAGCAGCCAAGTCTCGGGTGCTGCTCCTCAAGAGACCCAGTACTTC.

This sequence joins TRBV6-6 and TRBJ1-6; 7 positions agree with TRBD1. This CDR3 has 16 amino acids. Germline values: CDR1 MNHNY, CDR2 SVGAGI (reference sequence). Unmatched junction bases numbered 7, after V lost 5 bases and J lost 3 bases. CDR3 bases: TGTGCCAGCAGTCGAGGACAGGCTGTCTATAATTCACCCCTCCACTTT. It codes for CASSRGQAVYNSPLHF.

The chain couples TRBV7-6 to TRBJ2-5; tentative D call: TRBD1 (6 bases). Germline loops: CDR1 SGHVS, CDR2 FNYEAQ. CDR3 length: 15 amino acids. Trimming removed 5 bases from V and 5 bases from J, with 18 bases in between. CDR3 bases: TGTGCCAGCAGCGCCTCGGCAGGGGTAAGGGAGACCCAGTACTTC. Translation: CASSASAGVRETQYF.

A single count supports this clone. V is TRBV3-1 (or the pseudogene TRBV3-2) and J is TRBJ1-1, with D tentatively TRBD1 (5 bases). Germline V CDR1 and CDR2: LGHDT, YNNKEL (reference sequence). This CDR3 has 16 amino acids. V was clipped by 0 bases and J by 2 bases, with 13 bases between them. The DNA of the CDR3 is TGTGCCAGCAGCCAAGAATCGTCAGGGACTAACACTGAAGCTTTCTTT. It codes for CASSQESSGTNTEAFF.